This T cell receptor (beta chain) was profiled in a study of CXCR3-negative and CXCR3-positive naive CD8 T cells. Points on this clonotype: Its specificity is not known.

From germline, CDR1 is MNHEY and CDR2 SMNVEV (reference sequence). The CDR3 has 14 residues. With UMI labels, 5' RACE was used to prepare the TRB cDNA libraries. TCRdb reanalyzed the 5' RACE reads and collapses them to one entry per CDR3 protein, without DNA. Reported are roughly 89,000 distinct CDR3 sequences; the ten largest clones contain 0.9% to 1.2%. Points from the study as a whole: Naive cells, whether CXCR3-negative or CXCR3-positive, had similar TRBV-TRBJ usage, while memory cells differed.

The material sequenced was naive CXCR3- CD8+ T cells from blood. Subset meaning: CD45RO-CCR7+CD27+CD95- naive CD8+ T cells lacking CXCR3 (TNR3-). The TCR sequence derives from a human donor in good health. Some clones in this sample may be carry-over from other donors' samples. This chain links TRBV27 with TRBJ1-1; TCRdb selects TRBD1, and the lack of DNA leaves this call unchecked. The CDR3 sequence: CASSPVGENTEAFF.